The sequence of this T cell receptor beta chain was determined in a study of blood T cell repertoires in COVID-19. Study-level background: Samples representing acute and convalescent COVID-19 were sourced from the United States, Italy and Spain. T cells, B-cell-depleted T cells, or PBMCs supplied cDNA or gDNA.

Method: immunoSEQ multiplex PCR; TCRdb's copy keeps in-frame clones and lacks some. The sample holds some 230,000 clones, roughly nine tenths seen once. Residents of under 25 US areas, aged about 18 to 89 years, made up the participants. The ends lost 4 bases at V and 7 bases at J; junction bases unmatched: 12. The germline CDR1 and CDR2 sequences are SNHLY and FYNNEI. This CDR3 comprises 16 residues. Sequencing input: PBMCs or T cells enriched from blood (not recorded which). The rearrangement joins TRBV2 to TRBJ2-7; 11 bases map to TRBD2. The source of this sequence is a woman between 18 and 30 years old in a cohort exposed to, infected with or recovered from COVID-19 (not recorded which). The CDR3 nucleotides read TGTGCCAGCAGTGCTCAGGCGACTAGCGGGGTAGGAGAGCAGTACTTC. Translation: CASSAQATSGVGEQYF. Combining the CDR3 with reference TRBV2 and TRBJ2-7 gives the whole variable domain EPEVTQTPSHQVTQMGQEVILRCVPISNHLYFYWYRQILGQKVEFLVSFYNNEISEKSEIFDDQFSVERPDGSNFTLKIRSTKLEDSAMYFCASSAQATSGVGEQYFGPGTRLTVT.